Listed below are T cell receptor beta chains from one sample, sequenced in a study of OX40 agonist ivuxolimab in advanced cancers. This table comes from immunoSEQ multiplex PCR, and its TCRdb copy is limited to in-frame clones, with some not included. The sample includes approximately 100,000 clones, about 91% of them seen just once. The sample here was CD4+ or CD8+ T cells sorted from blood, taken in a trial of the OX40 agonist ivuxolimab. These receptors were collected from an adult with an advanced solid tumor such as melanoma, head and neck, liver or kidney cancer. The CDR3 runs from the conserved cysteine through the conserved F or W. The D gene is left open where the match is weak. Rows may omit the clone size; those that give it use once, few, many or a size class.

cdr3_nt,cdr3_aa,j_call,d_call,v_call,clone_size
TGTGCCAGCAGCCTCGACATCTACGAGCAGTACTTC,CASSLDIYEQYF,TRBJ2-7,NA,TRBV11-1,once
TGTGCTAGTGGTTTAGCAGCTGAGCGGGGGAGCTCCTACGAGCAGTACTTC,CASGLAAERGSSYEQYF,TRBJ2-7,TRBD2,TRBV12-5,few
TGTGCCAGCAGCTCATCCCTGGACAGAAGAGGGCGAATTCGCCCCCTCCACTTT,CASSSSLDRRGRIRPLHF,TRBJ1-6,NA,TRBV7-9,NA
TGTGCCAGCAGCTTAGTGTCAAGGGGGAACGAGCAGTACTTC,CASSLVSRGNEQYF,TRBJ2-7,NA,TRBV7-6,NA
TGTGCCAGCAGTGAAAGGGCAGCAATTAGCAATCAGCCCCAGCATTTT,CASSERAAISNQPQHF,TRBJ1-5,NA,TRBV6-1,NA
TGTGCCAGTAGTATAATTGGGAGACCTAACTATGGCTACACCTTC,CASSIIGRPNYGYTF,TRBJ1-2,NA,TRBV19,NA
TGCGCCAGCAGCCTAGATAGCAATCAGCCCCAGCATTTT,CASSLDSNQPQHF,TRBJ1-5,NA,TRBV4-1,once
TGTGCCAGCGTCCGCCGGGGGAGGCTGGTTCCTGGCTACACCTTC,CASVRRGRLVPGYTF,TRBJ1-2,NA,TRBV5-3,NA
TGTGCCAGTAGTACAATCGGGGAGGGGGAGACCCAGTACTTC,CASSTIGEGETQYF,TRBJ2-5,TRBD2,TRBV19,once
TGTGCCAGCTCACCAGGGAAGTTACACGAAAACACCATATATTTT,CASSPGKLHENTIYF,TRBJ1-3,NA,TRBV18,NA
TGTGCCAGCTCACCACGGGGGCCCACTAGCGGGAACCCCTACGAGCAGTACTTC,CASSPRGPTSGNPYEQYF,TRBJ2-7,TRBD2,TRBV18,NA
TGCGCCAGCACCCTAGGGTCCACATCGAGGGAGACCCAGTACTTC,CASTLGSTSRETQYF,TRBJ2-5,NA,TRBV5-1,NA
TGTGCCAGCAGCTTGCCGGGGCGGGATAGCGGGGGCAACTCCTACGAGCAGTACTTC,CASSLPGRDSGGNSYEQYF,TRBJ2-7,TRBD2,TRBV5-4,NA
TGTGCCAGCAGCTTAGAGGGTCAGGGGACCTACAATGAGCAGTTCTTC,CASSLEGQGTYNEQFF,TRBJ2-1,NA,TRBV11-2,NA
TGTGCCAGTACCGAAACAGGGGGCGCGGGGCAGCCCCAGCATTTT,CASTETGGAGQPQHF,TRBJ1-5,TRBD1,TRBV19,NA
TGCGCCAGCAAGGACAGGGGGTCAGAGACCCAGTACTTC,CASKDRGSETQYF,TRBJ2-5,TRBD1,TRBV5-1,NA
TGTGCCAGCAGAGGGGGGGACACCCAAGAGACCCAGTACTTC,CASRGGDTQETQYF,TRBJ2-5,NA,TRBV7-9,NA
TGTGCCAGTAGTATAGGGGGGGGTCGGAGCACAGATACGCAGTATTTT,CASSIGGGRSTDTQYF,TRBJ2-3,TRBD2,TRBV19,once
TGTGCCAGCACCCGCGAACGGGCGTATGGCTACACCTTC,CASTRERAYGYTF,TRBJ1-2,NA,TRBV6-6,NA
TGCGCCAGCAGCCAAGCCCCCGTCCAGGAGCTGCGGCCTGGGGCCAACGTCCTGACTTTC,CASSQAPVQELRPGANVLTF,TRBJ2-6,NA,TRBV4-1,NA
TGTGCCACCGATAAAGCCAGGGGGGCCAATCAGCCCCAGCATTTT,CATDKARGANQPQHF,TRBJ1-5,TRBD1,TRBV19,NA
TGTGCCTGGAGTGTGGGAGACTCTGGAAACACCATATATTTT,CAWSVGDSGNTIYF,TRBJ1-3,NA,TRBV30,NA
TGTGCCAGCAGCTTTCTAGGGGACAGTTCCTACAATGAGCAGTTCTTC,CASSFLGDSSYNEQFF,TRBJ2-1,TRBD1,TRBV5-6,NA
TGTGCCAGCTCATCCGGGACGACGATAGACTACACCTTC,CASSSGTTIDYTF,TRBJ1-2,NA,TRBV6-1,NA
TGTGCCAGCAGGGGGAGGGAAGCCAAAAACATTCAGTACTTC,CASRGREAKNIQYF,TRBJ2-4,TRBD2,TRBV2,NA
TGTGCCAGCAGCCCGAATAGCGGGAGCACAGATACGCAGTATTTT,CASSPNSGSTDTQYF,TRBJ2-3,TRBD2,TRBV11-1,NA
TGTGCCAGCAACGCGAAACGGGACGGGGAGCTGTTTTTT,CASNAKRDGELFF,TRBJ2-2,NA,TRBV7-8,NA
TGTGCCCGTAGTGGCCAGGAGGGAGATGGCTACACCTTC,CARSGQEGDGYTF,TRBJ1-2,NA,TRBV10-3,NA
TGCGCCAGCAGACAGGGAGTAAGCAATGAGCAGTTCTTC,CASRQGVSNEQFF,TRBJ2-1,NA,TRBV5-1,NA
TGCGCCAGCAGCCCAGGACAGTTCGAGCAGTACTTC,CASSPGQFEQYF,TRBJ2-7,NA,TRBV5-1,NA
TGTGCCAGCAGCGTAGCTGGCCAGGGAATAAATGAGCAGTTCTTC,CASSVAGQGINEQFF,TRBJ2-1,NA,TRBV9,NA
TGTGCCAGCAGCTTAGTACAGGGGGTCTCTGAAGCTTTCTTT,CASSLVQGVSEAFF,TRBJ1-1,TRBD1,TRBV11-3,NA
TGTGCCAGCTCACCACAGGCAGGAGAGCGCTCTGGAAACACCATATATTTT,CASSPQAGERSGNTIYF,TRBJ1-3,NA,TRBV18,NA